The clone carrying this TCR beta chain appeared a single time. Its matching antigen is unknown. These data come from a study of long-term antiretroviral therapy in people with HIV. Study-wide results and limits: Blood sampling spanned 2004 to 2017, possibly under older ART regimens. CDR3 length ranges were narrower in HIV repertoires than in controls.

For each donor, at least one pre-ART and at least two post-ART PBMC samples were available. The assay, immunoSEQ v3.0, was run at survey level. Generated by immunoSEQ multiplex PCR, the TCRdb table keeps only in-frame clones and is missing some. The sample gives tens of thousands of clones, roughly 80% of which show up once; around 5% is in the top ten. V was trimmed by 5 bases and J by 14 bases, leaving 18 bases between them. The CDR3 runs 12 residues. Germline V gene sequence: CDR1 MNHEY, CDR2 SVGAGI. The genes are TRBV6-5 and TRBJ2-5; possibly TRBD1 for D (6 bases). The source of this sequence is a young woman with HIV. The sequencing here drew on unsorted PBMCs, taken 0.2 years after starting antiretroviral therapy. CDR3: CASSTGTSVLYF. CDR3 coding DNA: TGTGCCAGCAGTACCGGGACATCGGTCCTTTACTTC.